Given below is one T cell receptor (beta chain) in context. The V and J ends lost 5 bases and 2 bases, in that order; junction bases with no gene match: 7. Germline CDR1 LGHNA, CDR2 YNFKEQ. The CDR3 has 16 residues. The sample comes from a study of blood T cell repertoires in COVID-19. Study as a whole: The United States, Italy and Spain supplied acute and convalescent COVID-19 samples. The analysed material was cDNA or gDNA that came from T cells, B-cell-depleted T cells, or PBMCs.

Per the study methods: By means of reference gene primer amplification, nucleated cell counts were estimated. Clones were read by immunoSEQ multiplex PCR, and TCRdb kept only the in-frame ones, dropping some. The V and J calls and the clone size are those of that table, but D and trimming were determined from the DNA. The sample includes 150,000 or so clones, around 80% of them seen just once. This sequence was found in a human donor with acute or convalescent COVID-19. The donor label of this sample is uncertain. The chain joins TRBV4-2 to TRBJ2-3; 10 positions match TRBD2. Sequencing was performed on peripheral blood. The CDR3, as DNA: TGTGCCAGCAGCTATGCTAGCGGGGGAGTCACAGATACGCAGTATTTT. It encodes CASSYASGGVTDTQYF.